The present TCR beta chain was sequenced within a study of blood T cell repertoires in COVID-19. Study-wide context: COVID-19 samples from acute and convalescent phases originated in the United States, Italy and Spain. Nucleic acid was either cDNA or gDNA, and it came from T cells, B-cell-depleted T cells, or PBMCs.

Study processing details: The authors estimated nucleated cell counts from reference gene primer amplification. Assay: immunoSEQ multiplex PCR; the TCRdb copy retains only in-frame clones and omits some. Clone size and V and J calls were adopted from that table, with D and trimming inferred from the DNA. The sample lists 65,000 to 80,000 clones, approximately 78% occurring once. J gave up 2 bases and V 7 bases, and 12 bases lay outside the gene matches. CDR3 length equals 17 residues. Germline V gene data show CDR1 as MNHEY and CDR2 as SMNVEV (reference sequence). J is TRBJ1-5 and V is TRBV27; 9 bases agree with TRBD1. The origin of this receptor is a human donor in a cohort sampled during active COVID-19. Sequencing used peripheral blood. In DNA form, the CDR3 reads TGTGCCAGCAAACGACAGGGGGTGGCGGGCGGCAATCAGCCCCAGCATTTT. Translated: CASKRQGVAGGNQPQHF.